What follows are 25 T cell receptor beta chains derived from one specimen sequenced in a study of shared clonotypes between healthy human individuals. Only in-frame clones appear in the TCRdb table, and some are missing; sequencing was by immunoSEQ multiplex PCR. This sample has millions of clones, with 85% to 95% found just once. The source material was naive CD4+ T cells sorted from blood. Described subset: CD45RA+ positively selected. The receptors derive from a man aged 18-30 years in good health.

This clone showed up just once. The chain employs TRBV4-1 and TRBJ1-5; D gene ambiguous. The CDR3 covers 16 residues. V lost 1 base to trimming and J lost 2 bases, with 12 bases between them. Germline lookup yields CDR1 MGHRA and CDR2 YSYEKL. CDR3 DNA: TGCGCCAGCAGCCAAGCGGGGAGCTATGGCAATCAGCCCCAGCATTTT. It codes for CASSQAGSYGNQPQHF.

The rearrangement uses TRBV2 and TRBJ2-7; 13 positions match TRBD2. CDR1 and CDR2 (germline): SNHLY, FYNNEI. Unmatched junction bases numbered 5, after V lost 6 bases and J lost 3 bases. This CDR3 contains 15 residues. CDR3 sequence (DNA): TGTGCCAGCAGAGCCGGACTAGCGGGGGTCTACGAGCAGTACTTC. As protein: CASRAGLAGVYEQYF.

The J gene is TRBJ1-5, the V gene TRBV6-1; weak D call: TRBD1 (5 bases). The CDR3 extends over 15 amino acids. CDR1 and CDR2 (germline): MNHNS, SASEGT. CDR3 residues: CGTYAGFFSNQPQHF. The CDR3 DNA reads TGTGGAACGTACGCAGGGTTTTTTTCCAATCAGCCCCAGCATTTT.

Concerning this clone itself: The same CDR3 arises from other DNA sequences in this sample as well. The rearrangement uses TRBV7-2 and TRBJ2-7; 8 bases agree with TRBD1. Germline V CDR1 and CDR2: SGHTA, FQGNSA. The CDR3 covers 13 residues. Trimming removed 4 bases from V and 2 bases from J; junction bases left unmatched: 1. This CDR3 is CASSSQGAYEQYF. Here the CDR3 DNA reads TGTGCCAGCAGCTCACAGGGGGCCTACGAGCAGTACTTC.

This clone was detected once. The V gene is TRBV7-2, the J gene TRBJ2-5; 7 nucleotides match TRBD2. The J segment lost 1 base and the V segment lost 7 bases, leaving 9 bases of the junction unmatched. CDR3 size: 15 residues. CDR1 and CDR2 from the germline V gene are SGHTA and FQGNSA. CDR3 residues: CASTSHSGTQETQYF. CDR3 sequence (DNA): TGTGCCAGCACCTCCCACAGCGGGACCCAAGAGACCCAGTACTTC.

V usage is TRBV27 and J usage is TRBJ1-2; 7 nucleotides line up with TRBD1. This CDR3 is built from 16 residues. Germline V lookup: CDR1 MNHEY, CDR2 SMNVEV (reference sequence). Trimming took 3 bases from V and 0 from J; bases not matched to a gene: 7. The CDR3 region is CASSLYRGEANYGYTF. CDR3 coding DNA: TGTGCCAGCAGTTTGTACAGGGGAGAGGCTAACTATGGCTACACCTTC.

Comments on this clone: This same CDR3 is encoded by further DNA sequences in the sample. The chain combines TRBV2 with TRBJ1-2; perhaps TRBD1 as D (5 bases). Germline V gives CDR1 SNHLY, CDR2 FYNNEI. Trimming took 1 base from V and 2 from J, leaving 8 bases between them. CDR3 size: 14 residues. The CDR3 spells CASSEGAGNYGYTF. The CDR3 DNA is TGTGCCAGCAGTGAAGGGGCAGGGAACTATGGCTACACCTTC.

This clone was seen once. The chain links TRBV5-1 to TRBJ2-3; D is unresolved. This CDR3 contains 16 residues. Trimming took off 1 base at V and 2 bases at J, with 14 bases between the two ends. CDR1 and CDR2 from the germline V gene are SGHRS and YFSETQ. CDR3 nucleotides: TGCGCCAGCAGCTTGCGGCCGGTGGAATTCACAGATACGCAGTATTTT. This translates into CASSLRPVEFTDTQYF.

The CDR3 loop reads CASSVPGVDGGYTF. The CDR3 coding sequence is TGCGCCAGCAGCGTCCCAGGGGTCGACGGTGGCTACACCTTC. J is TRBJ1-2 and V is TRBV5-1; D is perhaps TRBD1 (6 bases). The CDR3 runs 14 residues. Germline V gives CDR1 SGHRS, CDR2 YFSETQ. Trimming stripped 4 bases from V and 7 bases from J, with 17 bases between.

Points on this clone: The sample carries other DNA sequences with the same CDR3. The chain employs TRBV2 and TRBJ1-5; no clear D. The V gene lost 4 bases and the J gene lost 0 bases, with 7 bases spanning the gap. The germline V gene has CDR1 SNHLY and CDR2 FYNNEI. CDR3 size: 14 residues. For the CDR3, the DNA is TGTGCCAGCAGTGGGGGTTATAGCAATCAGCCCCAGCATTTT. Its protein product is CASSGGYSNQPQHF. Complete variable domain (other parts from reference TRBV2 and TRBJ1-5): EPEVTQTPSHQVTQMGQEVILRCVPISNHLYFYWYRQILGQKVEFLVSFYNNEISEKSEIFDDQFSVERPDGSNFTLKIRSTKLEDSAMYFCASSGGYSNQPQHFGDGTRLSIL.

This clone was seen just once. The J gene is TRBJ2-7, the V gene TRBV4-1, with D perhaps TRBD1 or TRBD2 (6 bases each). Looked up from germline, CDR1 is MGHRA and CDR2 is YSYEKL. Trimming removed 1 base at V and 6 bases at J, with 16 bases between. This CDR3 has 15 residues. The CDR3 loop is CASSQGQGTVSEQYF. In nucleotides, the CDR3 is TGCGCCAGCAGCCAAGGGCAGGGGACTGTCTCCGAGCAGTACTTC.

The genes are TRBV25-1 and TRBJ2-1; TRBD1 agrees at 8 bases. The germline V gene has CDR1 MGHDK and CDR2 SYGVNS. This CDR3 is built from 17 residues. V shed 2 bases and J 1 base; nucleotides not matched to a gene: 7. The CDR3 DNA follows: TGTGCCAGCAGTGAAAGCTTCGGACAGGGTTCCTACAATGAGCAGTTCTTC. Encoded protein: CASSESFGQGSYNEQFF.

About this clone: Other DNA sequences within the sample encode an identical CDR3. The chain is built from TRBV19 and TRBJ1-5; maybe TRBD1 (5 bases). From germline, CDR1 is LNHDA and CDR2 SQIVND (reference sequence). Trimming took 1 base from V and 6 from J, leaving 10 bases between them. This CDR3 has 14 residues. In nucleotides, the CDR3 is TGTGCCAGTAGTATAGGCCAGGGCGGTCAGCCCCAGCATTTT. This sequence encodes CASSIGQGGQPQHF.

This chain connects TRBV10-2 to TRBJ2-7, with TRBD2 matching 12 bases. Trimming removed 9 bases from V and 4 bases from J; junction bases left unmatched: 7. The germline V gene encodes CDR1 WSHSY and CDR2 SAAADI. The CDR3 is 14 amino acids. This CDR3 is CASSALAGGYEQYF. The CDR3 DNA is TGCGCCAGTTCCGCACTAGCGGGGGGATACGAGCAGTACTTC.

The rearrangement joins TRBV5-4 to TRBJ2-5, with D possibly TRBD1 on 6 matching bases. The V end was cut by 3 bases, the J end by 0 bases, with 12 bases between. The CDR3 runs to 15 residues. Germline-derived CDR1 and CDR2 are SGHNT and YYREEE (reference sequence). Here the CDR3 reads CASSSGHNYQETQYF. As DNA, the CDR3 is TGTGCCAGCAGCTCGGGACACAATTACCAAGAGACCCAGTACTTC.

This chain links TRBV7-9 with TRBJ1-4; tentatively, D is TRBD1 (5 bases). CDR1 is SEHNR, CDR2 FQNEAQ, per germline (reference sequence). Trimming removed 5 bases at V and 0 bases at J, with 13 bases between. The CDR3 contains 16 residues. CDR3 protein: CASSPMRGTTNEKLFF. In DNA, the CDR3 is TGTGCCAGCAGCCCTATGCGGGGCACAACTAATGAAAAACTGTTTTTT.

The chain combines TRBV4-1 with TRBJ1-1; tentative D call: TRBD1 (5 bases). The CDR3 extends over 15 amino acids. Germline CDR1 reads MGHRA; CDR2 reads YSYEKL. V lost 4 bases and J 0 bases, leaving 12 bases between the germline ends. In DNA, the CDR3 is TGCGCCAGCAGCCGCTTGGGACGGCTGAACACTGAAGCTTTCTTT. This codes for CASSRLGRLNTEAFF.

The V call is TRBV5-4, the J call TRBJ2-5; 9 bases align to TRBD2. The V gene end was trimmed by 2 bases and the J gene end by 2 bases; junction bases not matched to a gene: 7. This CDR3 is built from 16 residues. The germline CDR1 and CDR2 sequences are SGHNT and YYREEE (reference sequence). DNA of the CDR3: TGTGCCAGCAGCTTTCGGATCAGCGGGGGGCAAGAGACCCAGTACTTC. This gives the protein CASSFRISGGQETQYF.

This chain links TRBV7-2 with TRBJ1-1; 7 bases map to TRBD1. This CDR3 region has 13 residues. With V trimmed by 9 bases and J by 5 bases, 9 bases remained unmatched. From germline, CDR1 is SGHTA and CDR2 FQGNSA. CDR3 coding DNA: TGTGCCAGTAAATTAGGGGGCTCTACTGAAGCTTTCTTT. Its protein product is CASKLGGSTEAFF. The full variable domain, in which reference TRBV7-2 and TRBJ1-1 provide the parts outside the CDR3, is GAGVSQSPSNKVTEKGKDVELRCDPISGHTALYWYRQSLGQGLEFLIYFQGNSAPDKSGLPSDRFSAERTGGSVSTLTIQRTQQEDSAVYLCASKLGGSTEAFFGQGTRLTVV.

This chain uses TRBV5-4 with TRBJ2-2; D not resolved. V lost 6 bases and J lost 5, with 11 bases in between. CDR1 is SGHNT and CDR2 is YYREEE in the germline V gene (reference sequence). This CDR3 spans 13 amino acids. The CDR3 coding sequence is TGTGCCAGCACCGGTGGGTATACCGGGGAGCTGTTTTTT. This translates into CASTGGYTGELFF. The full variable domain, its missing parts supplied by reference TRBV5-4 and TRBJ2-2, is ETGVTQSPTHLIKTRGQQVTLRCSSQSGHNTVSWYQQALGQGPQFIFQYYREEENGRGNFPPRFSGLQFPNYSSELNVNALELDDSALYLCASTGGYTGELFFGEGSRLTVL.

Comments on this clone: The sample holds other DNA sequences that translate to the same CDR3. The chain has TRBV18 and TRBJ1-2; D might be TRBD1 (5 bases). V was trimmed by 1 base and J by 6 bases, leaving 9 bases between them. Germline CDR1 and CDR2: KGHSH and LQKENI. CDR3 length: 13 residues. Here the CDR3 DNA reads TGTGCCAGCTCACCACAAGGGGAAGATGGCTACACCTTC. This codes for CASSPQGEDGYTF.

This clone was detected only once. This chain connects TRBV7-8 to TRBJ2-3, with unresolved D. Germline assignment: CDR1 SGHVS and CDR2 FQNEAQ. The CDR3 extends over 14 amino acids. Trimming took off 4 bases at V and 4 bases at J, with 12 bases between the two ends. The CDR3 DNA reads as TGTGCCAGCAGCTCGACTGTACCATCAGATACGCAGTATTTT. This gives the protein CASSSTVPSDTQYF.

The V call is TRBV7-6, the J call TRBJ2-7; unclear D gene. CDR3 length: 13 residues. Between the trimmed V and J ends, which lost 1 base and 4 bases, there was a span of 8 bases. Germline lookup yields CDR1 SGHVS and CDR2 FNYEAQ. The chain's CDR3 is CASSLDENYEQYF. CDR3 DNA: TGTGCCAGCAGCTTAGACGAGAATTACGAGCAGTACTTC.

J is TRBJ2-5 and V is TRBV5-4; maybe TRBD1 (5 bases). Germline CDR1 and CDR2: SGHNT and YYREEE (reference sequence). This CDR3 has 14 amino acids. Trimming stripped 0 bases from V and 4 bases from J, with 10 bases between. Here the CDR3 DNA reads TGTGCCAGCAGCTTGGTGCAGGGTAGAGAGACCCAGTACTTC. It yields the protein CASSLVQGRETQYF. The full variable domain, its missing parts supplied by reference TRBV5-4 and TRBJ2-5, is ETGVTQSPTHLIKTRGQQVTLRCSSQSGHNTVSWYQQALGQGPQFIFQYYREEENGRGNFPPRFSGLQFPNYSSELNVNALELDDSALYLCASSLVQGRETQYFGPGTRLLVL.

The chain recombines TRBV20-1 with TRBJ1-1; 7 bases fit TRBD1. Losses at the gene ends were 5 bases for V and 10 bases for J; bases not matched to a gene: 7. Germline CDR1 is DFQATT and CDR2 is SNEGSKA (reference sequence). The CDR3 loop spans 11 amino acids. The CDR3: CSASPTGPAFF. CDR3 nucleotides: TGCAGTGCTTCCCCGACAGGGCCAGCTTTCTTT.